This entry is about one T cell receptor (beta chain). The record originates from a study of blood T cell repertoires in COVID-19. Study at large: Nucleic acid was either cDNA or gDNA, and it came from T cells, B-cell-depleted T cells, or PBMCs.

The V gene end was trimmed by 1 base and the J gene end by 4 bases; junction bases not matched to a gene: 3. The CDR3 is made up of 14 amino acids. Germline V gives CDR1 KGHSH, CDR2 LQKENI. Original methodology: Amplification with reference gene primers provided the estimates of nucleated cell counts. Repertoires were generated with immunoSEQ multiplex PCR, while TCRdb's copy carries only in-frame clones and drops some. That table gives V, J and clone size, and the DNA gave D and trimming. The table has under 400,000 clones, roughly nine tenths seen once. This TCR was sampled from an older woman with COVID-19, enrolled during active disease. The gene calls are TRBV18 and TRBJ1-1; TRBD1 aligns across 7 bases. The sample was peripheral blood. The CDR3 protein is CASSPRQGSTEAFF. The CDR3 DNA follows: TGTGCCAGCTCACCACGACAGGGTAGCACTGAAGCTTTCTTT. Based on the CDR3 plus reference TRBV18 and TRBJ1-1, the full variable domain is NAGVMQNPRHLVRRRGQEARLRCSPMKGHSHVYWYRQLPEEGLKFMVYLQKENIIDESGMPKERFSAEFPKEGPSILRIQQVVRGDSAAYFCASSPRQGSTEAFFGQGTRLTVV.